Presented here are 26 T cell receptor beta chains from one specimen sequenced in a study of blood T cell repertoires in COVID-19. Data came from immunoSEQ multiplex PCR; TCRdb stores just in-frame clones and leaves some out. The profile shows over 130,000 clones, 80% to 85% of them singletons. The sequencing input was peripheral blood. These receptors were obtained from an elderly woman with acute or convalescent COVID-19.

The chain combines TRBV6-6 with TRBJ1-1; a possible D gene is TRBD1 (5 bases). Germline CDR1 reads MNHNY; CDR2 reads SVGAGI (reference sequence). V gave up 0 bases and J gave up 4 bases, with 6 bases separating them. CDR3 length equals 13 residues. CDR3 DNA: TGTGCCAGCAGTTACTCGCAGGGCACTGAAGCTTTCTTT. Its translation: CASSYSQGTEAFF.

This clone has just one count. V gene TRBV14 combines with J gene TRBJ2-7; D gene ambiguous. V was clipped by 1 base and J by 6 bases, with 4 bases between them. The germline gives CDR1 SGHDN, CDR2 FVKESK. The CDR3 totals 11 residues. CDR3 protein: CASSQVGEQYF. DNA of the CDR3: TGTGCCAGCAGCCAAGTCGGCGAGCAGTACTTC.

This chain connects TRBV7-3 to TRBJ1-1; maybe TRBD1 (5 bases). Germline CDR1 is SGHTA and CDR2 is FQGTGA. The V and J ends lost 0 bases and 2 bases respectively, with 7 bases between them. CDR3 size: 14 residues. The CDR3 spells CASSLTQANTEAFF. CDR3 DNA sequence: TGTGCCAGCAGCTTAACACAGGCCAACACTGAAGCTTTCTTT.

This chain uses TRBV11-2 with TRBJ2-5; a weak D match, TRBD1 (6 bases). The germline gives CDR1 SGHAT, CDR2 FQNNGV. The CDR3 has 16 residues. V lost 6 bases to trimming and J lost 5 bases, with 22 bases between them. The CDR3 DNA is TGTGCCAGCAGGACAGGACTTCGGCCGTATACGGAGACCCAGTACTTC. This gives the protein CASRTGLRPYTETQYF.

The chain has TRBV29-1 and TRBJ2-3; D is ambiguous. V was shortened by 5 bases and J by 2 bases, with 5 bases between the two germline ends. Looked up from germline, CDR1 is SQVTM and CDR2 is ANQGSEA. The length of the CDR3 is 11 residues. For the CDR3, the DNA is TGCAGCGTTCTACTCACAGATACGCAGTATTTT. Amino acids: CSVLLTDTQYF.

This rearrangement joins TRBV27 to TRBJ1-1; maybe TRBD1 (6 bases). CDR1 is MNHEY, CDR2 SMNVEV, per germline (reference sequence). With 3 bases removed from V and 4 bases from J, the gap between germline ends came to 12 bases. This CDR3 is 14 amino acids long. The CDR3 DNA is TGTGCCAGCAGTTTCATGGGAGGGGGCACTGAAGCTTTCTTT. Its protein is CASSFMGGGTEAFF.

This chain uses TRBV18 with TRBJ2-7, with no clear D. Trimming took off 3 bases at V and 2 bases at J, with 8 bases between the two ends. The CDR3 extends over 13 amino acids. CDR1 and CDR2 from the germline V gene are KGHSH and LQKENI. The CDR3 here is CASSPGRTYEQYF. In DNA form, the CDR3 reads TGTGCCAGCTCACCGGGCAGAACCTACGAGCAGTACTTC.

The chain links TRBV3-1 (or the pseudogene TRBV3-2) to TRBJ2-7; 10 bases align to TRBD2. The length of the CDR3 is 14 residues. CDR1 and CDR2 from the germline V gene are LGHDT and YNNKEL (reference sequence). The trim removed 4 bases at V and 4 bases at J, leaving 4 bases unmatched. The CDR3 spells CASSRSGRVYEQYF. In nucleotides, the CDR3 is TGTGCCAGCAGCCGCAGCGGGAGGGTTTACGAGCAGTACTTC.

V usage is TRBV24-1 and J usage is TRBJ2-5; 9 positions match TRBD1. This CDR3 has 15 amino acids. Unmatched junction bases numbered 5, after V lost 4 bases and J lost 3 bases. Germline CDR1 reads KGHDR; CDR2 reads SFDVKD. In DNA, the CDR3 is TGTGCCACCAGTGAATCCGGGACAGGGAAAGAGACCCAGTACTTC. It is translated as CATSESGTGKETQYF.

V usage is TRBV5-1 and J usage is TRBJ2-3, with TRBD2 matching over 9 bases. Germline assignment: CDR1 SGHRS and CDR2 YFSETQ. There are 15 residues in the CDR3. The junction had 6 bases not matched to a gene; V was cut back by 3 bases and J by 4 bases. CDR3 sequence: CASSSLAGVPDTQYF. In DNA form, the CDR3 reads TGCGCCAGCAGCTCATTAGCGGGAGTACCAGATACGCAGTATTTT.

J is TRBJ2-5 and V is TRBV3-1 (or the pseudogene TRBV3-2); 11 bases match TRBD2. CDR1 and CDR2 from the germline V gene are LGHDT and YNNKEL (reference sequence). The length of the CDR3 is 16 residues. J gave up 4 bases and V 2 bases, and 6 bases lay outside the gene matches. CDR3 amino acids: CASSQITSGSAETQYF. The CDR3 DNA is TGTGCCAGCAGCCAAATTACTAGCGGGAGTGCAGAGACCCAGTACTTC.

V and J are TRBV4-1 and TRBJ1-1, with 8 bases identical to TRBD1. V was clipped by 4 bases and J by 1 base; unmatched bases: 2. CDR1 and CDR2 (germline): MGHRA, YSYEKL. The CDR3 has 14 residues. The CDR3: CASSPGQGNTEAFF. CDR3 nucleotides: TGCGCCAGCAGCCCTGGACAGGGGAACACTGAAGCTTTCTTT.

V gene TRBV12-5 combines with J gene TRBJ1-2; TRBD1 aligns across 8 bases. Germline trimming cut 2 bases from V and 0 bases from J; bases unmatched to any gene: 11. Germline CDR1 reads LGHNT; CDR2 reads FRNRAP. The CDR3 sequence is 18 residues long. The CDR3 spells CASGLSTTGTGSNYGYTF. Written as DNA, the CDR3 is TGTGCTAGTGGTTTGTCAACCACCGGGACAGGATCTAACTATGGCTACACCTTC.

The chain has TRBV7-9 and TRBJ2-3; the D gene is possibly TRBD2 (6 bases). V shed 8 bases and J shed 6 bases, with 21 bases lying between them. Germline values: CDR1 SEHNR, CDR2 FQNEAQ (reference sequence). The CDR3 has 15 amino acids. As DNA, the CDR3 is TGTGCCAGCCAGATCGCGGGGCGTCCTAGTGATACGCAGTATTTT. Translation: CASQIAGRPSDTQYF. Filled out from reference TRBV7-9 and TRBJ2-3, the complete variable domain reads DTGVSQNPRHKITKRGQNVTFRCDPISEHNRLYWYRQTLGQGPEFLTYFQNEAQLEKSRLLSDRFSAERPKGSFSTLEIQRTEQGDSAMYLCASQIAGRPSDTQYFGPGTRLTVL.

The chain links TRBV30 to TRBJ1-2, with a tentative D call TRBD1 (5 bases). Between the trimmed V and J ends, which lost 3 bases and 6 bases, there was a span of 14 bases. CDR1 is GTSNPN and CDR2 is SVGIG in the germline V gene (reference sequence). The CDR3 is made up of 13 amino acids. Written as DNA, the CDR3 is TGTGCCTGGAGCCCGACGCGGGGGAATGGCTACACCTTC. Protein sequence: CAWSPTRGNGYTF.

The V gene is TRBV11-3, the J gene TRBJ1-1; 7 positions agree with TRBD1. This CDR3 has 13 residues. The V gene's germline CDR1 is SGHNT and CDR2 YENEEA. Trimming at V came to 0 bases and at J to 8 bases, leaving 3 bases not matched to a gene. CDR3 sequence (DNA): TGTGCCAGCAGCTTAGATGCACAGGGGGAAGCTTTCTTT. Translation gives CASSLDAQGEAFF.

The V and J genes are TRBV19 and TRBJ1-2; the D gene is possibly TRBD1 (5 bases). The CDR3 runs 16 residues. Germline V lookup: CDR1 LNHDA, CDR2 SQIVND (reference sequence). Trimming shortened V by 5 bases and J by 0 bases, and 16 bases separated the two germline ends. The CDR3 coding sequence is TGTGCCAGTAGTGGCCCCAGGGTCTCCTCTAACTATGGCTACACCTTC. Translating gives CASSGPRVSSNYGYTF. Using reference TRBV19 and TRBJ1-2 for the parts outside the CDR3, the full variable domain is DGGITQSPKYLFRKEGQNVTLSCEQNLNHDAMYWYRQDPGQGLRLIYYSQIVNDFQKGDIAEGYSVSREKKESFPLTVTSAQKNPTAFYLCASSGPRVSSNYGYTFGSGTRLTVV.

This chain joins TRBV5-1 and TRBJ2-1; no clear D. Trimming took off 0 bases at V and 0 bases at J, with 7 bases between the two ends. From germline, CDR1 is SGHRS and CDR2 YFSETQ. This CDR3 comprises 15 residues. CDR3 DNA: TGCGCCAGCAGCTTGGGCGGAAGCTCCTACAATGAGCAGTTCTTC. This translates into CASSLGGSSYNEQFF.

The CDR3 loop is CASSLEGSSGRADTQYF. For the CDR3, the DNA is TGTGCCAGCAGCTTAGAAGGTAGTAGCGGTAGGGCAGATACGCAGTATTTT. This sequence joins TRBV11-3 and TRBJ2-3, with D tentatively TRBD2 (6 bases). Germline CDR1 is SGHNT and CDR2 is YENEEA. The CDR3 sequence is 17 residues long. V was clipped by 0 bases and J by 4 bases, with 17 bases between them.

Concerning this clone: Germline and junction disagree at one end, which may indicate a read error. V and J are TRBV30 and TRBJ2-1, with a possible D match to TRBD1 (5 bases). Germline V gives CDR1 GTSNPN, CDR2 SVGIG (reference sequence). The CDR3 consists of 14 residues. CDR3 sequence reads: CAWSRGGSYNEQLF. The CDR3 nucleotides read TGTGCCTGGAGTAGGGGTGGCAGCTACAATGAGCAGCTCTTC.

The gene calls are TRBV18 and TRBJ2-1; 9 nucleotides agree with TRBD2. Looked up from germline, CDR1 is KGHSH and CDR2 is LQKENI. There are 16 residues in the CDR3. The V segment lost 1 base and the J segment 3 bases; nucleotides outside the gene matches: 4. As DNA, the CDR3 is TGTGCCAGCTCACCACAGGGACTAGCTAACTACAATGAGCAGTTCTTC. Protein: CASSPQGLANYNEQFF.

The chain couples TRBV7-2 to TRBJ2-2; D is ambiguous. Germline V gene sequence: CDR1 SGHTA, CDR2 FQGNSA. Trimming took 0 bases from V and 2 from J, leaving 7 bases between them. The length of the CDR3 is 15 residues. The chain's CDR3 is CASSLAAGNTGELFF. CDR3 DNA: TGTGCCAGCAGCTTAGCGGCAGGAAACACCGGGGAGCTGTTTTTT.

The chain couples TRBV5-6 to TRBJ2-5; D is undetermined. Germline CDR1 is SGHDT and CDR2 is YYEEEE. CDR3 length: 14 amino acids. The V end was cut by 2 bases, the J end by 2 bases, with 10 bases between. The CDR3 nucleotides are TGTGCCAGCAGCTTTGGGCCTCATCAAGAGACCCAGTACTTC. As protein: CASSFGPHQETQYF.

CDR3 DNA sequence: TGTGCCAGCAGCCTGAGGCAAATCCCGTGGACTGAAGCTTTCTTT. Translated: CASSLRQIPWTEAFF. This sequence joins TRBV27 and TRBJ1-1; the D is unclear. There are 15 residues in the CDR3. Germline loops: CDR1 MNHEY, CDR2 SMNVEV (reference sequence). The V end was cut by 6 bases, the J end by 5 bases, with 19 bases between.

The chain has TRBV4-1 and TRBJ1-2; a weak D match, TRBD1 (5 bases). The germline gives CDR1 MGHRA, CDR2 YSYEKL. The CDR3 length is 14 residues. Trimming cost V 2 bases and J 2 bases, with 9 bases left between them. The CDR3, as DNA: TGCGCCAGCAGCCAACCTACAGGAAACTATGGCTACACCTTC. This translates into CASSQPTGNYGYTF.

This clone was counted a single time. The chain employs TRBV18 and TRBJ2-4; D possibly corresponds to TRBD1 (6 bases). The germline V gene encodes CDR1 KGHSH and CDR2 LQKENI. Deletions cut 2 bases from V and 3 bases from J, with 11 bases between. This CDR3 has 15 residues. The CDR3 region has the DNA TGTGCCAGCTCACCATTGACAGGATTCAAAAACATTCAGTACTTC. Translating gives CASSPLTGFKNIQYF.